The clone carrying this T cell receptor (beta chain) ranks as medium-sized (0.01 to 0.1%). The sorted Tregs were CD4+CD25+CD127-/low cells. Amplification of TRBV12-4/TRBJ1-2 clonotypes used adaptor-ligated barcode primers. A single record per CDR3 protein comes from TCRdb applying MiXCR to the multiplex PCR reads. Here the sample spans 2,000 to 2,500 distinct CDR3 sequences, about 18% being singletons. Trimming left V 6 bases short and J 0 bases short, with 20 bases between. The CDR3 length is 17 residues. The V call is TRBV12-3 or TRBV12-4, the J call TRBJ1-2, with D maybe TRBD1 (6 bases). The sequence was obtained from a female donor with breast cancer. The sequencing sample was made of Tregs sorted from blood. This chain's CDR3 is CASSLDSSGRSNYGYTF. CDR3 nucleotides: TGTGCCAGCAGCCTGGACAGCTCGGGACGGTCTAACTATGGCTACACCTTC.